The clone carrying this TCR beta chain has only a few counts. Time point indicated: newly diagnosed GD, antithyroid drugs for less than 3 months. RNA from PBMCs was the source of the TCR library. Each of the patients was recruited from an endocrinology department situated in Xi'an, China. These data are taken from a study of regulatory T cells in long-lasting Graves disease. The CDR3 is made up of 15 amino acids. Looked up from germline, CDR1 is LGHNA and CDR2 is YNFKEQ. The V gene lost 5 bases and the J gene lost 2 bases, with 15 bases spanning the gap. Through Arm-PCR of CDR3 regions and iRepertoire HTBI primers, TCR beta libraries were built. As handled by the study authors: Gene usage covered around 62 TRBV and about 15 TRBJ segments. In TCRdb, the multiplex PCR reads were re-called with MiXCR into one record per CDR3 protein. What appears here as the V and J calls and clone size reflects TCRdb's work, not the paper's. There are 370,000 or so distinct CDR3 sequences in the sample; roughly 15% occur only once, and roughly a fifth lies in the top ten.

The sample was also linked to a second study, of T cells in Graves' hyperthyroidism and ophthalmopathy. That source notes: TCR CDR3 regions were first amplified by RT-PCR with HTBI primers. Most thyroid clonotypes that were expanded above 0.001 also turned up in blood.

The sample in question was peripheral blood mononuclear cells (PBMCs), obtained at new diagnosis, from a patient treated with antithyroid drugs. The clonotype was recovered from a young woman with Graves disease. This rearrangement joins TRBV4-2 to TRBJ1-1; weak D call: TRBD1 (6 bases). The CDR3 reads CASSARTEINTEAFF. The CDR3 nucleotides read TGTGCCAGCAGCGCACGGACAGAGATTAACACTGAAGCTTTCTTT.